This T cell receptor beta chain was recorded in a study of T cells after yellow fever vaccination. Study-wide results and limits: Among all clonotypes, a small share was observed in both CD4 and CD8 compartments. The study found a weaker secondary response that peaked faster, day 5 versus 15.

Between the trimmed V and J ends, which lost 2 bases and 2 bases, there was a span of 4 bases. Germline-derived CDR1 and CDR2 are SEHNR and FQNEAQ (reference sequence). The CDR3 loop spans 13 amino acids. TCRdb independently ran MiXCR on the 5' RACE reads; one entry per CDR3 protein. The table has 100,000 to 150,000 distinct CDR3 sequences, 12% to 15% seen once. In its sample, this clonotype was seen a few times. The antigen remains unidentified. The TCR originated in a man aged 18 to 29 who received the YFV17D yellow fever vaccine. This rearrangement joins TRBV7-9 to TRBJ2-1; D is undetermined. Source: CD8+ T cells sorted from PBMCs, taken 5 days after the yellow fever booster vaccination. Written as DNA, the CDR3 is TGTGCCAGCAGCTTACCGGCCTACAATGAGCAGTTCTTC. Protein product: CASSLPAYNEQFF.